These 28 T cell receptor beta chains were all obtained from the same sample, sequenced in a study of blood T cell repertoires in COVID-19 (TCRdb year 2020). Library preparation was by the immunoSEQ multiplex PCR assay. The clones in this table, taken by TCRdb from immuneACCESS, are in-frame only. Not every clone is retained; where verified, under half of the shortfall comes from an unresolved V gene, and the cause of the rest is unknown. For this sample the table gives about 120,000 clones, of which 87% were detected only once. The top ten clonotypes cover around 7.7% of the sample. Sequenced input: peripheral blood. The receptors come from a human donor in a cohort sampled during active COVID-19.

This chain links TRBV27 with TRBJ1-5, with 7 bases identical to TRBD1. V lost 7 bases to trimming and J lost 0 bases; unmatched junction nucleotides: 15. This CDR3 contains 18 residues. From germline, CDR1 is MNHEY and CDR2 SMNVEV (reference sequence). CDR3: CASTARRTGQHSNQPQHF. CDR3 DNA sequence: TGTGCCAGCACCGCCCGGCGGACAGGCCAACATAGCAATCAGCCCCAGCATTTT.

This chain links TRBV29-1 with TRBJ2-1, with 8 bases lining up with TRBD1. V was clipped by 8 bases and J by 10 bases; unmatched bases: 7. The CDR3 is 11 residues long. Germline V lookup: CDR1 SQVTM, CDR2 ANQGSEA. This CDR3 is CSTKTGVEQFF. CDR3 nucleotide sequence: TGCAGCACCAAGACAGGGGTCGAGCAGTTCTTC.

The rearrangement joins TRBV6-5 to TRBJ2-3; TRBD2 aligns across 8 bases. After removal of 7 bases from V and 2 bases from J, the junction contained 2 bases not matched to a gene. CDR3 length equals 13 residues. Germline assignment: CDR1 MNHEY and CDR2 SVGAGI. The chain's CDR3 is CASTLAVTDTQYF. CDR3 sequence (DNA): TGTGCCAGCACACTAGCGGTCACAGATACGCAGTATTTT.

The rearrangement links TRBV19 to TRBJ2-3, with 9 nucleotides matching TRBD2. CDR1 and CDR2 from the germline V gene are LNHDA and SQIVND (reference sequence). The CDR3 runs to 15 residues. The V and J ends lost 4 bases and 1 base, in that order; junction bases with no gene match: 3. The DNA for the CDR3 is TGTGCCAGTAGTAGCGGACTAGCGCGCACAGATACGCAGTATTTT. Its protein product is CASSSGLARTDTQYF.

This rearrangement joins TRBV10-2 to TRBJ2-3; no clear D. The germline V and J ends were trimmed by 0 bases and 0 bases, with 7 bases remaining between them. Germline V gives CDR1 WSHSY, CDR2 SAAADI. The CDR3 consists of 15 residues. As DNA, the CDR3 is TGCGCCAGCAGTGAGTCGATTACTAGCACAGATACGCAGTATTTT. Translated: CASSESITSTDTQYF.

The CDR3 loop is CASSGGLATTYNEQFF. CDR3 sequence (DNA): TGTGCCAGTAGCGGGGGACTAGCGACCACCTACAATGAGCAGTTCTTC. The gene calls are TRBV19 and TRBJ2-1, with 10 bases lining up with TRBD2. The V gene's germline CDR1 is LNHDA and CDR2 SQIVND (reference sequence). Germline trimming cut 6 bases from V and 2 bases from J; bases unmatched to any gene: 7. The CDR3 sequence is 16 residues long.

CDR3 region: CASSLSGTRDYEQYF. DNA for the CDR3: TGTGCCAGCAGCTTATCCGGGACACGAGACTACGAGCAGTACTTC. The rearrangement joins TRBV7-2 to TRBJ2-7, with a possible D match to TRBD1 (6 bases). The CDR3 extends over 15 amino acids. Deletions cut 2 bases from V and 3 bases from J, with 14 bases between. From germline, CDR1 is SGHTA and CDR2 FQGNSA.

The chain is built from TRBV6-5 and TRBJ2-7; 9 bases line up with TRBD1. CDR1 and CDR2 (germline): MNHEY, SVGAGI. The CDR3 length is 15 residues. V lost 6 bases to trimming and J lost 0 bases; unmatched junction nucleotides: 6. For the CDR3, the DNA is TGTGCCAGCAGCGTACAGGGGGCTCGCTCCTACGAGCAGTACTTC. Translation gives CASSVQGARSYEQYF.

The chain couples TRBV14 to TRBJ2-1, with 15 bases identical to TRBD2. Germline CDR1 SGHDN, CDR2 FVKESK. This CDR3 has 16 amino acids. Trimming removed 4 bases from V and 7 bases from J; junction bases left unmatched: 5. CDR3: CASSPGTSGRRNEQFF. In DNA, the CDR3 is TGTGCCAGCAGCCCCGGGACTAGCGGGAGGCGGAATGAGCAGTTCTTC.

The chain is built from TRBV19 and TRBJ1-2; possible D gene TRBD1, 5 bases. CDR3 length: 15 amino acids. Germline values: CDR1 LNHDA, CDR2 SQIVND (reference sequence). The V end lost 3 bases, the J end lost 4 bases, and 15 bases lay between the germline ends. CDR3 nucleotide sequence: TGTGCCAGTAGTATCCAGGGTTCCACTCTCTATGGCTACACCTTC. Protein: CASSIQGSTLYGYTF.

This chain connects TRBV5-1 to TRBJ1-5; no clear D. The CDR3 consists of 14 residues. The V and J ends lost 0 bases and 7 bases respectively, with 11 bases between them. Germline V gene sequence: CDR1 SGHRS, CDR2 YFSETQ. This CDR3 reads CASSLAGGRQPQHF. The CDR3 DNA follows: TGCGCCAGCAGCTTGGCCGGAGGGCGACAGCCCCAGCATTTT. The full variable domain, in which reference TRBV5-1 and TRBJ1-5 provide the parts outside the CDR3, is KAGVTQTPRYLIKTRGQQVTLSCSPISGHRSVSWYQQTPGQGLQFLFEYFSETQRNKGNFPGRFSGRQFSNSRSEMNVSTLELGDSALYLCASSLAGGRQPQHFGDGTRLSIL.

A single count supports this clone. The chain has TRBV5-8 and TRBJ1-1, with D tentatively TRBD1 (6 bases). Trimming removed 4 bases at V and 8 bases at J, with 12 bases between. Germline V gene sequence: CDR1 SGHTS, CDR2 YDEGEE. This CDR3 spans 12 amino acids. CDR3 protein: CASSQPDREAFF. CDR3 in DNA: TGTGCCAGCAGCCAACCCGACAGGGAAGCTTTCTTT.

The V and J genes are TRBV7-9 and TRBJ1-4; TRBD1 agrees at 11 bases. V shed 6 bases and J 10 bases; nucleotides not matched to a gene: 4. This CDR3 has 13 residues. Germline loops: CDR1 SEHNR, CDR2 FQNEAQ (reference sequence). The CDR3 DNA reads as TGTGCCAGCAGTCCGGGACAGGGGGTAAAACTGTTTTTT. Translated, it gives CASSPGQGVKLFF.

This clone appeared once. DNA of the CDR3: TGTGCCAGCAGCTCCCTCGGGAGGGCCTCCGAGCAGTACTTC. Amino acids: CASSSLGRASEQYF. The rearrangement uses TRBV7-2 and TRBJ2-7; 8 nucleotides match TRBD2. The CDR3 length is 14 residues. V gave up 4 bases and J gave up 6 bases; unmatched junction bases: 8. Germline CDR1 reads SGHTA; CDR2 reads FQGNSA.

The gene calls are TRBV9 and TRBJ2-2, with 11 bases identical to TRBD2. J gave up 5 bases and V 0 bases, and 9 bases lay outside the gene matches. The CDR3 contains 18 residues. Germline lookup yields CDR1 SGDLS and CDR2 YYNGEE. CDR3 region: CASSVVIPTSGVTGELFF. The CDR3 DNA reads as TGTGCCAGCAGCGTAGTAATCCCGACTAGCGGGGTTACCGGGGAGCTGTTTTTT.

This chain connects TRBV21-1 to TRBJ2-2; TRBD2, the table's D call, was not compared with the DNA. TRBV21-1 is a pseudogene locus. This CDR3 region has 16 residues. CDR3 in amino acids: CASSKGVSDDTGELFF. The CDR3 bases are TGTGCCAGCAGCAAAGGAGTTAGCGATGACACCGGGGAGCTGTTTTTT.

V is TRBV27 and J is TRBJ1-3, with D unclear. V gave up 0 bases and J gave up 0 bases, with 12 bases separating them. The CDR3 has 17 amino acids. Germline V gene sequence: CDR1 MNHEY, CDR2 SMNVEV (reference sequence). This chain's CDR3 is CASSLSGLPSSGNTIYF. The CDR3 coding sequence is TGTGCCAGCAGTTTATCCGGACTGCCGAGCTCTGGAAACACCATATATTTT.

This rearrangement joins TRBV2 to TRBJ1-6; a possible D gene is TRBD1 (5 bases). In germline, CDR1 is SNHLY, CDR2 FYNNEI. Trimming stripped 7 bases from V and 10 bases from J, with 20 bases between. The CDR3 is 15 residues long. CDR3 sequence reads: CASTSGEGKGSPLHF. The DNA for the CDR3 is TGTGCCAGCACCTCTGGGGAGGGTAAGGGGTCACCCCTCCACTTT.

The chain has TRBV3-1 (or the pseudogene TRBV3-2) and TRBJ2-1, with 7 nucleotides matching TRBD2. Germline CDR1 is LGHDT and CDR2 is YNNKEL (reference sequence). V lost 5 bases to trimming and J lost 8 bases; unmatched junction nucleotides: 9. This CDR3 is 14 amino acids long. The CDR3 here is CASSKGLDPHEQFF. The DNA of the CDR3 is TGTGCCAGCAGCAAAGGACTAGACCCCCATGAGCAGTTCTTC.

This clone was observed a handful of times. The chain links TRBV10-3 to TRBJ2-7, with 10 bases identical to TRBD2. This CDR3 contains 14 residues. V lost 7 bases, J lost 4 bases, and 7 bases stayed unmatched. The germline V gene encodes CDR1 ENHRY and CDR2 SYGVKD. CDR3 sequence reads: CAIKGTSATYEQYF. CDR3 coding DNA: TGTGCCATCAAGGGGACTAGCGCCACGTACGAGCAGTACTTC.

The chain carries TRBV5-1 and TRBJ2-2; 8 bases agree with TRBD2. Germline CDR1 is SGHRS and CDR2 is YFSETQ. This CDR3 has 13 amino acids. The J segment lost 7 bases and the V segment lost 7 bases, leaving 6 bases of the junction unmatched. The CDR3 sequence: CASSTSENGELFF. CDR3 sequence (DNA): TGCGCCAGCTCGACTAGCGAAAACGGGGAGCTGTTTTTT. Full variable domain (outside the CDR3, taken from reference TRBV5-1 and TRBJ2-2): KAGVTQTPRYLIKTRGQQVTLSCSPISGHRSVSWYQQTPGQGLQFLFEYFSETQRNKGNFPGRFSGRQFSNSRSEMNVSTLELGDSALYLCASSTSENGELFFGEGSRLTVL.

The chain couples TRBV5-1 to TRBJ2-7; 10 bases map to TRBD2. Germline loops: CDR1 SGHRS, CDR2 YFSETQ. This CDR3 has 16 amino acids. The V and J ends lost 0 bases and 5 bases, in that order; junction bases with no gene match: 8. The CDR3 loop is CASSLASLAGADEQYF. The CDR3 DNA reads TGCGCCAGCAGCTTGGCAAGCCTAGCGGGAGCCGACGAGCAGTACTTC.

The genes are TRBV10-3 and TRBJ1-5; 8 bases align to TRBD1. The CDR3 has 14 amino acids. Per the germline V gene, CDR1 is ENHRY and CDR2 is SYGVKD. Unmatched junction bases numbered 8, after V lost 6 bases and J lost 7 bases. DNA of the CDR3: TGTGCCATCAGGGGGACAGGCATGGACCAGCCCCAGCATTTT. It yields the protein CAIRGTGMDQPQHF.

The chain links TRBV7-5 to TRBJ1-5; the table names TRBD1, a call not compared with the DNA. TRBV7-5 is recorded as a pseudogene. The CDR3 is 18 amino acids. CDR3 DNA: TGTGTCAGAAGCTTAGAGGGGACAGGGCTTGGTAGCAATCAGCCCCAGCATTTT. It is translated as CVRSLEGTGLGSNQPQHF.

This clone was counted a single time. The rearrangement links TRBV18 to TRBJ1-4; D is undetermined. Trimming stripped 3 bases from V and 3 bases from J, with 14 bases between. Germline values: CDR1 KGHSH, CDR2 LQKENI. The CDR3 covers 16 residues. The CDR3 sequence: CASSPRSRGSNEKLFF. The CDR3 nucleotides are TGTGCCAGCTCACCTCGGTCTAGAGGGTCTAATGAAAAACTGTTTTTT.

The J gene is TRBJ2-7, the V gene TRBV28, with a tentative D call TRBD1 (6 bases). CDR3 length: 15 amino acids. Germline V gives CDR1 MDHEN, CDR2 SYDVKM. V was pared by 6 bases and J by 5 bases, with 20 bases between. Here the CDR3 DNA reads TGTGCCAGCAGCCTCCCAGGGACAAAGTCTGACGAGCAGTACTTC. Residues: CASSLPGTKSDEQYF.

The chain uses TRBV11-2 and TRBJ2-7; perhaps TRBD2 as D (5 bases). This CDR3 is built from 14 residues. V was cut by 5 bases and J by 5 bases, with 16 bases left in between. In germline, CDR1 is SGHAT, CDR2 FQNNGV. The CDR3 coding sequence is TGTGCCAGCAGCCTCAGGCTCCGGGAAGACGAGCAGTACTTC. It translates to CASSLRLREDEQYF.

This clone was counted a single time. The rearrangement joins TRBV10-1 to TRBJ2-1, with a possible D match to TRBD1 (6 bases). With 4 bases removed from V and 6 bases from J, the gap between germline ends came to 19 bases. The CDR3 consists of 16 residues. Germline values: CDR1 WNHNN, CDR2 SYGVQD (reference sequence). CDR3 loop: CASSAAGTLSINEQFF. CDR3 in DNA: TGCGCCAGCAGTGCGGCCGGGACATTGAGTATCAATGAGCAGTTCTTC.